The 28 T cell receptor beta chains below were found in one sample sequenced in a study of control samples from healthy donors and cancer patients. Profiled with immunoSEQ multiplex PCR; TCRdb holds only in-frame clones, not every one. The sample lists roughly 120,000 clones, less than 95% seen once, with about 4% in the top ten. The sequenced sample was blood. These receptors were obtained from a man aged 25 to 45 in good health.

In this sample, this clone turned up once. This CDR3 reads CASSEFFPDRGIQYEQYF. CDR3 coding DNA: TGTGCCAGCAGTGAATTTTTTCCCGACAGGGGGATTCAATACGAGCAGTACTTC. V and J are TRBV2 and TRBJ2-7; 9 bases line up with TRBD1. V was pared by 2 bases and J by 4 bases, with 15 bases of the junction left unmatched. CDR3 length: 18 amino acids. Germline CDR1 is SNHLY and CDR2 is FYNNEI.

This sequence joins TRBV9 and TRBJ1-5, with D possibly TRBD1 on 6 matching bases. The germline V gene has CDR1 SGDLS and CDR2 YYNGEE. V gave up 3 bases and J gave up 0 bases, with 10 bases separating them. The CDR3 sequence is 15 residues long. The CDR3 protein is CASSGGAYSNQPQHF. CDR3 nucleotide sequence: TGTGCCAGCAGCGGGGGGGCCTATAGCAATCAGCCCCAGCATTTT.

This clone was counted a single time. This chain uses TRBV9 with TRBJ1-5, with D tentatively TRBD1 (5 bases). Germline V gene data show CDR1 as SGDLS and CDR2 as YYNGEE. This CDR3 is 13 amino acids long. Between the trimmed V and J ends, which lost 4 bases and 4 bases, there was a span of 9 bases. Written as DNA, the CDR3 is TGTGCCAGCAGCCGGGGGGAAAATCAGCCCCAGCATTTT. This sequence encodes CASSRGENQPQHF. Full variable domain (outside the CDR3, taken from reference TRBV9 and TRBJ1-5): DSGVTQTPKHLITATGQRVTLRCSPRSGDLSVYWYQQSLDQGLQFLIQYYNGEERAKGNILERFSAQQFPDLHSELNLSSLELGDSALYFCASSRGENQPQHFGDGTRLSIL.

The rearrangement links TRBV14 to TRBJ1-3, with 7 bases aligning to TRBD1. This CDR3 spans 15 amino acids. Germline lookup yields CDR1 SGHDN and CDR2 FVKESK. V was pared by 4 bases and J by 1 base, with 4 bases of the junction left unmatched. CDR3 sequence (DNA): TGTGCCAGCAGCCGGGGACAGACGTCTGGAAACACCATATATTTT. Its protein product is CASSRGQTSGNTIYF.

This chain connects TRBV3-1 (or the pseudogene TRBV3-2) to TRBJ2-1; 7 nucleotides align to TRBD2. Germline V gives CDR1 LGHDT, CDR2 YNNKEL (reference sequence). This CDR3 has 13 residues. V shed 0 bases and J 10 bases; nucleotides not matched to a gene: 3. CDR3 in amino acids: CASSQDPGGEQFF. CDR3 coding DNA: TGTGCCAGCAGCCAAGATCCCGGGGGGGAGCAGTTCTTC.

V gene TRBV5-5 combines with J gene TRBJ2-7; unclear D gene. V was shortened by 2 bases and J by 0 bases, with 9 bases between the two germline ends. CDR1 and CDR2 (germline): SGHKS, YYEKEE (reference sequence). The CDR3 is 14 amino acids. The CDR3 loop is CASSFPGSSYEQYF. Here the CDR3 DNA reads TGTGCCAGCAGCTTTCCCGGAAGCTCCTACGAGCAGTACTTC.

The J gene is TRBJ1-2, the V gene TRBV21-1; the DNA was not compared with TRBD1, the D call given in the table. TRBV21-1 is annotated as a pseudogene. The CDR3 totals 13 residues. CDR3 protein: CASSKGQGGGYTF. Here the CDR3 DNA reads TGTGCCAGCAGCAAAGGACAGGGGGGTGGCTACACCTTC.

The gene calls are TRBV5-1 and TRBJ1-1; weak D call: TRBD1 (6 bases). The CDR3 totals 14 residues. The germline V gene has CDR1 SGHRS and CDR2 YFSETQ. V was pared by 3 bases and J by 1 base, with 10 bases between. In DNA, the CDR3 is TGCGCCAGCAGCTCCCAGGGGCGGAACACTGAAGCTTTCTTT. The encoded protein is CASSSQGRNTEAFF.

The rearrangement joins TRBV6-2 or TRBV6-3 to TRBJ1-2, with no clear D. The V end was cut by 2 bases, the J end by 5 bases, with 9 bases between. This CDR3 contains 13 residues. In germline, CDR1 is MNHEY, CDR2 SVGEGT. CDR3 amino acids: CASSYAGPYGYTF. In DNA, the CDR3 is TGTGCCAGCAGTTACGCGGGCCCGTATGGCTACACCTTC.

V is TRBV10-1 and J is TRBJ1-3; D not resolved. This CDR3 has 14 residues. V lost 6 bases, J lost 4 bases, and 13 bases lay in between. Germline loops: CDR1 WNHNN, CDR2 SYGVQD (reference sequence). CDR3: CASSPRLEGNTIYF. CDR3 bases: TGCGCCAGCAGCCCCCGGCTGGAAGGAAACACCATATATTTT.

This rearrangement joins TRBV6-2 or TRBV6-3 to TRBJ2-3, with D perhaps matching TRBD2 (6 bases). V was pared by 5 bases and J by 2 bases, with 11 bases between. Germline CDR1 reads MNHEY; CDR2 reads SVGEGT. CDR3 length: 14 residues. CDR3 sequence (DNA): TGTGCCAGCAGTAGACTAGGGATCACAGATACGCAGTATTTT. As protein: CASSRLGITDTQYF.

This chain connects TRBV5-8 to TRBJ2-2, with D hard to call. Germline CDR1 and CDR2: SGHTS and YDEGEE. V lost 4 bases and J 1 base, leaving 8 bases between the germline ends. The CDR3 has 14 amino acids. The CDR3: CASSPRQNTGELFF. As DNA, the CDR3 is TGTGCCAGCAGCCCCCGACAGAACACCGGGGAGCTGTTTTTT.

The chain carries TRBV12-5 and TRBJ2-3; 11 nucleotides align to TRBD2. Germline V CDR1 and CDR2: LGHNT, FRNRAP. The CDR3 is 16 residues long. V shed 1 base, J shed 3 bases, and the junction held 3 bases outside the gene matches. The CDR3 DNA reads TGTGCTAGTGGTTTGGGACTAGCGGGGAGGACAGATACGCAGTATTTT. Translation gives CASGLGLAGRTDTQYF.

The chain is built from TRBV7-2 and TRBJ2-1, with 10 bases lining up with TRBD1. V was clipped by 5 bases and J by 1 base; unmatched bases: 5. Germline V gives CDR1 SGHTA, CDR2 FQGNSA. This CDR3 is 16 amino acids long. The CDR3 nucleotides are TGTGCCAGCAGCCAACCGGGACAGGGGTCCTACAATGAGCAGTTCTTC. This translates into CASSQPGQGSYNEQFF. Full variable domain (remainder filled in from reference TRBV7-2 and TRBJ2-1): GAGVSQSPSNKVTEKGKDVELRCDPISGHTALYWYRQSLGQGLEFLIYFQGNSAPDKSGLPSDRFSAERTGGSVSTLTIQRTQQEDSAVYLCASSQPGQGSYNEQFFGPGTRLTVL.

V is TRBV28 and J is TRBJ1-5; 12 bases are a match to TRBD1. Germline V CDR1 and CDR2: MDHEN, SYDVKM. The trim removed 6 bases at V and 6 bases at J, leaving 6 bases unmatched. The CDR3 consists of 15 residues. This chain's CDR3 is CASRARDRGPQPQHF. The CDR3, as DNA: TGTGCCAGCAGAGCCCGGGACAGGGGGCCTCAGCCCCAGCATTTT.

This clone was counted a single time. V and J are TRBV5-1 and TRBJ2-5; D possibly corresponds to TRBD2 (6 bases). There are 14 residues in the CDR3. Trimming stripped 2 bases from V and 5 bases from J, with 13 bases between. The germline V gene encodes CDR1 SGHRS and CDR2 YFSETQ. This chain's CDR3 is CASSFGREAETQYF. The DNA of the CDR3 is TGCGCCAGCAGCTTCGGCAGGGAGGCGGAGACCCAGTACTTC.

This chain connects TRBV2 to TRBJ2-3; D is unresolved. CDR3 length: 16 residues. CDR1 is SNHLY and CDR2 is FYNNEI in the germline V gene. The V and J ends lost 7 bases and 2 bases respectively, with 19 bases between them. The chain's CDR3 is CASKVTAIGYTDTQYF. The CDR3 nucleotides are TGTGCCAGCAAGGTAACGGCCATAGGGTACACAGATACGCAGTATTTT.

The rearrangement uses TRBV30 and TRBJ1-1; D is ambiguous. V was clipped by 0 bases and J by 1 base, with 9 bases between them. Germline V gene data show CDR1 as GTSNPN and CDR2 as SVGIG (reference sequence). This CDR3 comprises 14 residues. CDR3 DNA sequence: TGTGCCTGGAGTGTACGGCGACAGAACACTGAAGCTTTCTTT. It yields the protein CAWSVRRQNTEAFF.

J is TRBJ1-5 and V is TRBV30; D remains unclear. This CDR3 is 13 amino acids long. The germline V gene has CDR1 GTSNPN and CDR2 SVGIG (reference sequence). V lost 4 bases to trimming and J lost 7 bases, with 14 bases between them. For the CDR3, the DNA is TGTGCCTGGAAAAAGAAAGGAGGGCAGCCCCAGCATTTT. It yields the protein CAWKKKGGQPQHF.

With regard to this clone: The sample holds other DNA sequences that translate to the same CDR3. V usage is TRBV11-2 and J usage is TRBJ1-5; D may be TRBD1 (5 bases). Looked up from germline, CDR1 is SGHAT and CDR2 is FQNNGV. Deletions cut 2 bases from V and 6 bases from J, with 8 bases between. The CDR3 spans 13 residues. CDR3 nucleotide sequence: TGTGCCAGCAGCTTACGGGGCGGTCAGCCCCAGCATTTT. Its translation is CASSLRGGQPQHF. The complete variable domain, with remaining parts taken from reference TRBV11-2 and TRBJ1-5, reads EAGVAQSPRYKIIEKRQSVAFWCNPISGHATLYWYQQILGQGPKLLIQFQNNGVVDDSQLPKDRFSAERLKGVDSTLKIQPAKLEDSAVYLCASSLRGGQPQHFGDGTRLSIL.

The chain uses TRBV7-9 and TRBJ2-2, with TRBD2 matching over 11 bases. Per germline, CDR1 SEHNR and CDR2 FQNEAQ (reference sequence). The V segment lost 5 bases and the J segment 7 bases; nucleotides outside the gene matches: 6. The CDR3 length is 15 residues. The chain's CDR3 is CASSRPLAGVGELFF. The CDR3 region has the DNA TGTGCCAGCAGCCGACCACTAGCGGGAGTCGGGGAGCTGTTTTTT.

The V call is TRBV18, the J call TRBJ1-5; 7 bases are a match to TRBD1. The V gene's germline CDR1 is KGHSH and CDR2 LQKENI. The CDR3 runs to 15 residues. V lost 5 bases and J lost 0; bases outside the gene matches: 4. The CDR3 nucleotides are TGTGCCAGCTCATCCGGGACAGTTAGCAATCAGCCCCAGCATTTT. Translation gives CASSSGTVSNQPQHF.

The CDR3 is CASSLAELAFLNEQFF. The CDR3, as DNA: TGTGCCAGCAGCTTAGCGGAACTAGCTTTTCTCAATGAGCAGTTCTTC. V usage is TRBV7-9 and J usage is TRBJ2-1; D is perhaps TRBD2 (6 bases). The CDR3 runs to 16 residues. Trimming removed 0 bases from V and 6 bases from J, with 15 bases in between. Germline values: CDR1 SEHNR, CDR2 FQNEAQ (reference sequence).

This clone came up once. This rearrangement joins TRBV7-2 to TRBJ1-1, with D hard to call. V lost 1 base and J lost 8, with 8 bases in between. Germline CDR1 is SGHTA and CDR2 is FQGNSA. This CDR3 has 12 amino acids. The CDR3 spells CASSLGLGEAFF. In nucleotides, the CDR3 is TGTGCCAGCAGCTTAGGGTTGGGGGAAGCTTTCTTT.

J is TRBJ2-1 and V is TRBV5-6; 8 nucleotides agree with TRBD2. Germline V gene sequence: CDR1 SGHDT, CDR2 YYEEEE. This CDR3 comprises 14 residues. With 4 bases clipped from V and 9 bases from J, the junction kept 9 bases outside the gene matches. The CDR3 loop reads CASSGGLVAGEQFF. DNA of the CDR3: TGTGCCAGCAGCGGGGGACTAGTGGCCGGTGAGCAGTTCTTC.

The chain couples TRBV4-3 to TRBJ2-1, with 11 bases aligning to TRBD2. After removal of 4 bases from V and 2 bases from J, the junction contained 1 base not matched to a gene. The germline V gene has CDR1 LGHNA and CDR2 YSLEER. The CDR3 is 15 residues long. The CDR3: CASSPSGGPYNEQFF. In DNA, the CDR3 is TGCGCCAGCAGCCCTAGCGGGGGGCCCTACAATGAGCAGTTCTTC.

The rearrangement uses TRBV4-1 and TRBJ1-1; 7 bases are shared with TRBD1. This CDR3 has 15 residues. Germline lookup yields CDR1 MGHRA and CDR2 YSYEKL. J lost 5 bases, V lost 4 bases, and 10 bases had no gene match. The CDR3 nucleotides are TGCGCCAGCAGCCTTTCCAGGGGGGGATATACTGAAGCTTTCTTT. It is translated as CASSLSRGGYTEAFF.

This sequence joins TRBV10-3 and TRBJ2-3, with 9 bases fitting TRBD1. The length of the CDR3 is 17 residues. Unmatched junction bases numbered 9, after V lost 2 bases and J lost 3 bases. Germline V gene data show CDR1 as ENHRY and CDR2 as SYGVKD. In nucleotides, the CDR3 is TGTGCCATCAGTGAGAGAGAGGGACAGGGCCTTACAGATACGCAGTATTTT. Amino acids: CAISEREGQGLTDTQYF.